This T cell receptor (beta chain) was obtained from a study of blood T cell repertoires in COVID-19. Background on the study: Donors in the United States, Italy and Spain gave samples during acute or convalescent COVID-19.

Generated by immunoSEQ multiplex PCR, the TCRdb table keeps only in-frame clones and is missing some. The table records about 210,000 clones, roughly four fifths of them present only once. V gave up 5 bases and J gave up 4 bases, with 11 bases separating them. The CDR3 is made up of 14 amino acids. Germline V lookup: CDR1 ENHRY, CDR2 SYGVKD. The J gene is TRBJ2-2, the V gene TRBV10-3; a possible D gene is TRBD1 (6 bases). The TCR comes from a woman in her 40s with acute or convalescent COVID-19. Material: peripheral blood. The CDR3 reads CAISSQGSTGELFF. The CDR3, as DNA: TGTGCCATCAGTAGTCAGGGGAGCACCGGGGAGCTGTTTTTT.